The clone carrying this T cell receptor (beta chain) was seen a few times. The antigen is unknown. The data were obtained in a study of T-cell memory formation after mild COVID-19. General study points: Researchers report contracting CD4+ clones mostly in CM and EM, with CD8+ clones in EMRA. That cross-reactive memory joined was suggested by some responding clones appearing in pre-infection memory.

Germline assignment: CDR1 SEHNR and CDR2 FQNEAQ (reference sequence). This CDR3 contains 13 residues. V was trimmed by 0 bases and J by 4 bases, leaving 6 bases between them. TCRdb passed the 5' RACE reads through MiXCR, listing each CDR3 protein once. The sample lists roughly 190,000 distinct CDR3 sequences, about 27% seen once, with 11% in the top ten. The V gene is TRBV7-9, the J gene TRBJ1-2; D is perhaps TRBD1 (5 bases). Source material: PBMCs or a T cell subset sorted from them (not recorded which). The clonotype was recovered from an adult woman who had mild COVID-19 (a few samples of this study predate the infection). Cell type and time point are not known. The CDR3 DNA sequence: TGTGCCAGCAGCTTAGCGGACACCTATGGCTACACCTTC. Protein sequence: CASSLADTYGYTF.